A selection of T cell receptor beta chains follows, all from one sample in a study of CD8+ T cells in alopecia areata. The data were produced by immunoSEQ multiplex PCR, yet TCRdb's version contains in-frame clones alone and is incomplete. Of more than 100,000 clones in the sample, less than 70% were seen once. The sample comprised CD4+ T cells sorted from blood. These receptors came from a human donor in good health. Both conserved end residues are part of each CDR3. D genes are given only for firm matches. For some rows the clone size is stated as once, few or many, or as a class when expanded; others skip it.

>TRBV20-1|-|-|TRBJ2-1
TGCAGTGCGCCAAGGGGACATGAGCAGTTCTTC
CSAPRGHEQFF
>TRBV30|-|-|TRBJ1-1
TGTGCCTGGAGGTGGACCGAGTTGAACACTGAAGCTTTCTTT
CAWRWTELNTEAFF
>TRBV18|-|few|TRBJ1-2
TGTGCCAGCTCGTCCCAGGGACTCCCTCAACTTGGCTACACCTTC
CASSSQGLPQLGYTF
>TRBV4-2|-|-|TRBJ2-7
TGTGCCAGCAGCCAAGACCGGACCTACGAGCAGTACTTC
CASSQDRTYEQYF
>TRBV7-7|TRBD1|once|TRBJ2-3
TGTGCTAGCAGCTTGGGGACAGCTAGCACAGATACGCAGTATTTT
CASSLGTASTDTQYF
>TRBV5-1|TRBD2|-|TRBJ2-5
TGCGCCAGCAGCTTGGAGGGACTAGCGGGGGGGCCGAGGAAGACCCAGTACTTC
CASSLEGLAGGPRKTQYF
>TRBV4-1|-|-|TRBJ1-2
TGCGCCAGCAGCCCCGGACAAATTAACTATGGCTACACCTTC
CASSPGQINYGYTF
>TRBV15|-|-|TRBJ1-3
TGTGCCACCAGCAGAGATGGGGGAACCATATATTTT
CATSRDGGTIYF
>TRBV18|-|-|TRBJ2-5
TGTGCCAGCTCAGAAACTCCGGGAGAGACCCAGTACTTC
CASSETPGETQYF
>TRBV30|TRBD1|-|TRBJ1-2
TGTGCCTGGACCGGGACAGTGGGCTATGGCTACACCTTC
CAWTGTVGYGYTF
>TRBV5-1|TRBD1|few|TRBJ2-3
TGCGCCAGCAGCTACACAGGGGGCTATGCCACAGATACGCAGTATTTT
CASSYTGGYATDTQYF
>TRBV6-6|TRBD1|few|TRBJ2-5
TGTGCCAGCGTAAGGGGGCACCGGGAGACCCAGTACTTC
CASVRGHRETQYF
>TRBV29-1|TRBD1|once|TRBJ2-1
TGCAGCGTTCAAGGGACAGGTTACTACAATGAGCAGTTCTTC
CSVQGTGYYNEQFF
>TRBV6-1|TRBD1|-|TRBJ2-7
TGTGCCAGCAGAACCGGGACAGGGGATACCTACGAGCAGTACTTC
CASRTGTGDTYEQYF
>TRBV5-1|TRBD1|few|TRBJ1-6
TGCGCCAGCAGCTTCACAGGGGGAGATAATTCACCCCTCCACTTT
CASSFTGGDNSPLHF
>TRBV5-1|TRBD2|-|TRBJ2-5
TGCGCCAGCAGCTTGGGAGGACTAGCGGTTAAAGAGACCCAGTACTTC
CASSLGGLAVKETQYF
>TRBV4-3|-|-|TRBJ2-7
TGCGCCAGCAGCCAATACTATGCCTACGAGCAGTACTTC
CASSQYYAYEQYF
>TRBV27|TRBD1|-|TRBJ2-7
TGTGCCAGCAGTCAGACCGGGACAGGGTATCACGAGCAGTACTTC
CASSQTGTGYHEQYF
>TRBV10-3|TRBD2|-|TRBJ2-5
TGTGCCATCAGTCAGCGGGGGGGCCGCCAAGAGACCCAGTACTTC
CAISQRGGRQETQYF
>TRBV5-6|TRBD1|-|TRBJ2-7
TGTGCCAGCAGCCCCGGGACAGGATACTACGAGCAGTACTTC
CASSPGTGYYEQYF
>TRBV2|-|-|TRBJ1-5
TGTGCCAGCGGGGACACAAATCAGCCCCAGCATTTT
CASGDTNQPQHF
>TRBV18|-|-|TRBJ1-1
TGTGCCAGCTCGCCAGGGACGTCGGAGAACACTGAAGCTTTCTTT
CASSPGTSENTEAFF
>TRBV10-3|TRBD1|many|TRBJ1-3
TGTGCCATCAGACAGGGGTCTGGAAACACCATATATTTT
CAIRQGSGNTIYF
>TRBV5-1|-|-|TRBJ1-4
TGCGCCAGCAGCACGGGAAGGGCTAATGAAAAACTGTTTTTT
CASSTGRANEKLFF
>TRBV29-1|TRBD1|few|TRBJ2-5
TGCAGCGGACAGGGCCAAGAGACCCAGTACTTC
CSGQGQETQYF
>TRBV5-6|-|few|TRBJ2-4
TGTGCCAGCAGTCGTGTAAAAAACATTCAGTACTTC
CASSRVKNIQYF
>TRBV29-1|-|-|TRBJ1-1
TGCAGCGTTAACGGCAGTGACGCTTTCTTT
CSVNGSDAFF
>TRBV30|-|-|TRBJ1-5
TGTGCCTGGAGTGGAGGGATAGGCAATCAGCCCCAGCATTTT
CAWSGGIGNQPQHF
>TRBV7-2|-|-|TRBJ1-6
TGTGCCAGCAGCTTAATGGTAGGGACGGTAAACTCACCCCTCCACTTT
CASSLMVGTVNSPLHF
>TRBV11-2|-|-|TRBJ1-5
TGTGCCAGCAGCATTGGGACACAGAGCAATCAGCCCCAGCATTTT
CASSIGTQSNQPQHF
>TRBV7-2|-|-|TRBJ2-3
TGTGCCAGCGGACTTTTGGATACGCAGTATTTT
CASGLLDTQYF
>TRBV4-2|-|few|TRBJ1-4
TGTGCCAGCAGCCTCGGGGGCGCCCGAGATGAAAAACTGTTTTTT
CASSLGGARDEKLFF
>TRBV28|-|-|TRBJ2-3
TGTGCCAGCAGTTCAGCGGTAACAGATACGCAGTATTTT
CASSSAVTDTQYF
>TRBV25-1|-|-|TRBJ2-5
TGTGCCAGCAAGTACCCGGGGGCCCGGGAGACCCAGTACTTC
CASKYPGARETQYF
>TRBV4-1|-|many|TRBJ1-4
TGCGCCAGCAGCCAACCTCGGGCAACTAATGAAAAACTGTTTTTT
CASSQPRATNEKLFF
>TRBV30|TRBD1|-|TRBJ1-6
TGTGCCTGGAGTGTAGCAGGGGGCGGTTATAATTCACCCCTCCACTTT
CAWSVAGGGYNSPLHF
>TRBV4-2|-|-|TRBJ2-5
TGTGCCAGCAGCCAAGATCTTCGGGGTGAGACCCAGTACTTC
CASSQDLRGETQYF
>TRBV28|-|-|TRBJ2-5
TGTGCCAGCAGTTCCGCCCTAGGGGGGGCCGACTTC
CASSSALGGADF
>TRBV14|TRBD1|few|TRBJ2-2
TGTGCCAGCAGCCCAATGCCGGGACAGGGCTACACCGGGGAGCTGTTTTTT
CASSPMPGQGYTGELFF
>TRBV27|-|-|TRBJ1-2
TGTGCCAGCAGTTGGGGGCGAGCAGGGGGCTACACCTTC
CASSWGRAGGYTF
>TRBV11-3|-|few|TRBJ1-1
TGTGCCAGCAGCTTAGGGGACCAGAGGACTGAAGCTTTCTTT
CASSLGDQRTEAFF
>TRBV25-1|TRBD1|-|TRBJ2-3
TGTGCCAGCAGTCTGGACAGGGTAGAGGGTGAGGTCACAGATACGCAGTATTTT
CASSLDRVEGEVTDTQYF
>TRBV18|-|-|TRBJ1-1
TGTGCCAGCTCACCAACAGGTCCGAACACTGAAGCTTTCTTT
CASSPTGPNTEAFF
>TRBV5-1|TRBD1|-|TRBJ1-2
TGCGCCAGCAGCTTTACAGGGGACTATGGCTACACCTTC
CASSFTGDYGYTF
>TRBV7-2|-|-|TRBJ1-4
TGTGCCAGCAGCCTGCCGAATAATGAAAAACTGTTTTTT
CASSLPNNEKLFF
>TRBV28|-|-|TRBJ1-2
TGTGCCAGCAGTCCAAGCTACAGGAGAGCTAACTATGGCTACACCTTC
CASSPSYRRANYGYTF
>TRBV30|-|-|TRBJ2-3
TGTGCCTGGAGAGGGGGGGCAGATACGCAGTATTTT
CAWRGGADTQYF
>TRBV28|-|-|TRBJ2-3
TGTGCCAGCAGTTTGAGTAGGGCGCAGTATTTT
CASSLSRAQYF
>TRBV30|TRBD1|-|TRBJ1-1
TGTGCCTGGAGGACAGGGCCGAACACTGAAGCTTTCTTT
CAWRTGPNTEAFF
>TRBV25-1|TRBD1|few|TRBJ1-1
TGTGCCAGCAGTGAATATGGGGCGGGACAGGGGGCGCAAACTGAAGCTTTCTTT
CASSEYGAGQGAQTEAFF
>TRBV30|-|-|TRBJ2-5
TGTGCCTGGAGTGTACTGACCGAGACCCAGTACTTC
CAWSVLTETQYF
>TRBV4-3|TRBD2|-|TRBJ2-3
TGCGCCAGCAGCCAAGATTACATCACCGCGGGGGGTCGCACAGATACGCAGTATTTT
CASSQDYITAGGRTDTQYF
>TRBV6-6|TRBD2|-|TRBJ2-4
TGTGCCAGCAGTGTGCTAGCGGGGGGATCCAAAAACATTCAGTACTTC
CASSVLAGGSKNIQYF